The entry below gives a single T cell receptor beta chain sequence along with its context. This CDR3 is built from 14 residues. Trimming removed 6 bases from V and 4 bases from J, with 15 bases in between. Germline V gene lookup returns CDR1 MNHEY and CDR2 SVGAGI. Using immunoSEQ multiplex PCR, the repertoire was profiled, and TCRdb retains in-frame clones only, with some absent. The sample holds 250,000 to 300,000 clones, 90% seen once. These data belong to a study of blood T cell repertoires in COVID-19. Study details: From T cells, B-cell-depleted T cells, or PBMCs came the material, which was cDNA or gDNA.

Specimen: peripheral blood. The TCR comes from a woman aged 55-75 years with COVID-19, enrolled during active disease. The V gene is TRBV6-5, the J gene TRBJ1-2; D possibly corresponds to TRBD1 (6 bases). CDR3 sequence: CASRLKTGSYGYTF. The CDR3 coding sequence is TGTGCCAGCAGACTCAAAACAGGGTCCTATGGCTACACCTTC.